The 18 T cell receptor beta chains below come from one sample, sequenced in a study of chemoradiotherapy in HPV16-positive cancers. Measured with immunoSEQ multiplex PCR; TCRdb has only the in-frame clones, and not every one. The profile shows around 3,700 clones, 79% of them singletons. The material was tumor tissue, obtained from a patient who underwent chemoradiotherapy. All receptors derive from a human donor with HPV-associated anogenital cancer.

The chain joins TRBV11-1 to TRBJ1-1; D is unclear. Per the germline V gene, CDR1 is SGHAT and CDR2 is FQDESV (reference sequence). This CDR3 spans 12 amino acids. Trimming left V 1 base short and J 11 bases short, with 11 bases between. This CDR3 is CASSLEVGEAFF. DNA of the CDR3: TGTGCCAGCAGCTTAGAAGTGGGCGAGGCTTTCTTT.

The CDR3 DNA follows: TGTGCCAGCACGACCCGGACCCGGTTGGAGACCCAGTACTTC. This sequence encodes CASTTRTRLETQYF. The chain links TRBV2 to TRBJ2-5; D unclear. This CDR3 is built from 14 residues. Trimming pared 7 bases from V and 5 bases from J, leaving 17 bases between. Germline-derived CDR1 and CDR2 are SNHLY and FYNNEI.

The chain joins TRBV30 to TRBJ1-3, with 7 bases lining up with TRBD1. V dropped 8 bases and J dropped 4; count of bases not matched to a gene: 2. Germline V gene sequence: CDR1 GTSNPN, CDR2 SVGIG (reference sequence). This CDR3 spans 11 amino acids. The CDR3 DNA reads as TGTGCCCGGACAGGCGGAAACACCATATATTTT. Its protein is CARTGGNTIYF.

Only one count was recorded for this clone. The genes are TRBV7-9 and TRBJ2-3; 7 nucleotides align to TRBD1. The germline V gene has CDR1 SEHNR and CDR2 FQNEAQ (reference sequence). The V gene end was trimmed by 5 bases and the J gene end by 3 bases; junction bases not matched to a gene: 2. The CDR3 runs to 13 residues. The CDR3: CASSVGQTDTQYF. The DNA of the CDR3 is TGTGCCAGCAGCGTGGGACAGACAGATACGCAGTATTTT. Full variable domain (outside the CDR3, taken from reference TRBV7-9 and TRBJ2-3): DTGVSQNPRHKITKRGQNVTFRCDPISEHNRLYWYRQTLGQGPEFLTYFQNEAQLEKSRLLSDRFSAERPKGSFSTLEIQRTEQGDSAMYLCASSVGQTDTQYFGPGTRLTVL.

The rearrangement uses TRBV28 and TRBJ2-7; perhaps D is TRBD1 or TRBD2 (5 bases each). There are 17 residues in the CDR3. CDR1 and CDR2 from the germline V gene are MDHEN and SYDVKM. V was clipped by 3 bases and J by 2 bases, with 20 bases between them. CDR3 nucleotides: TGTGCCAGCAGTTTTGACTTGATGGGCCGAGGGGCCTACGAGCAGTACTTC. Amino acid sequence: CASSFDLMGRGAYEQYF. The full variable domain, completed using reference TRBV28 and TRBJ2-7, is DVKVTQSSRYLVKRTGEKVFLECVQDMDHENMFWYRQDPGLGLRLIYFSYDVKMKEKGDIPEGYSVSREKKERFSLILESASTNQTSMYLCASSFDLMGRGAYEQYFGPGTRLTVT.

The V call is TRBV5-4, the J call TRBJ2-2; TRBD1 matches 7 bases. CDR1 is SGHNT and CDR2 is YYREEE in the germline V gene (reference sequence). The CDR3 is made up of 16 amino acids. Trimming removed 4 bases from V and 6 bases from J; junction bases left unmatched: 12. The CDR3 DNA is TGTGCCAGCAGCCGTGGAAGAGGGGGCTGGTCCGGGGAGCTGTTTTTT. As protein: CASSRGRGGWSGELFF.

About this clone itself: It is unclear where the CDR3 begins or ends on the DNA, so no DNA is shown, and the CDR3 is as TCRdb lists it. The rearrangement uses TRBV30 and TRBJ1-4. The CDR3 is 13 residues long, ends included. From germline, CDR1 is GTSNPN and CDR2 SVGIG (reference sequence). CDR3 amino acids: CANQRFSMKNCFF.

The V and J genes are TRBV20-1 and TRBJ1-1; no clear D gene. CDR1 DFQATT and CDR2 SNEGSKA come from the germline V gene (reference sequence). CDR3 length: 10 amino acids. V lost 0 bases, J lost 7 bases, and 3 bases lay in between. The CDR3 is CSARDGEAFF. The CDR3 DNA reads TGCAGTGCTAGAGACGGTGAAGCTTTCTTT.

This chain joins TRBV19 and TRBJ1-1; D is possibly TRBD1 (5 bases). V lost 4 bases and J 6 bases, leaving 12 bases between the germline ends. Germline values: CDR1 LNHDA, CDR2 SQIVND (reference sequence). This CDR3 is built from 13 residues. The CDR3 loop is CASSKVGAPEAFF. For the CDR3, the DNA is TGTGCCAGTAGTAAGGTCGGGGCCCCTGAAGCTTTCTTT.

The chain combines TRBV5-4 with TRBJ2-5; 8 positions agree with TRBD2. Trimming at V came to 2 bases and at J to 5 bases, leaving 5 bases not matched to a gene. There are 14 residues in the CDR3. Germline V gene lookup returns CDR1 SGHNT and CDR2 YYREEE (reference sequence). The CDR3 is CASSLTGGFETQYF. Written as DNA, the CDR3 is TGTGCCAGCAGCTTAACGGGAGGGTTTGAGACCCAGTACTTC.

The rearrangement joins TRBV27 to TRBJ1-5; 9 nucleotides match TRBD1. The CDR3 contains 14 residues. Per germline, CDR1 MNHEY and CDR2 SMNVEV (reference sequence). The junction had 2 bases not matched to a gene; V was cut back by 6 bases and J by 2 bases. CDR3 sequence: CASSRQGGNQPQHF. The CDR3 DNA reads TGTGCCAGCAGCAGACAGGGGGGCAATCAGCCCCAGCATTTT.

This rearrangement joins TRBV7-8 to TRBJ1-1; a weak D match, TRBD1 (5 bases). V dropped 5 bases and J dropped 0 bases, with 16 bases sitting between them. The CDR3 sequence is 16 residues long. From germline, CDR1 is SGHVS and CDR2 FQNEAQ. This CDR3 reads CASSRRDRGMNTEAFF. The CDR3 coding sequence is TGTGCCAGCAGCCGACGGGACCGAGGAATGAACACTGAAGCTTTCTTT. Together with reference TRBV7-8 and TRBJ1-1, the CDR3 gives the full variable domain: GAGVSQSPRYKVAKRGQDVALRCDPISGHVSLFWYQQALGQGPEFLTYFQNEAQLDKSGLPSDRFFAERPEGSVSTLKIQRTQQEDSAVYLCASSRRDRGMNTEAFFGQGTRLTVV.

In its sample, this clone was seen once. The gene calls are TRBV28 and TRBJ2-7, with a weak D call TRBD1 (5 bases). The germline CDR1 and CDR2 sequences are MDHEN and SYDVKM. The CDR3 spans 12 residues. V was clipped by 5 bases and J by 5 bases, with 10 bases between them. The CDR3 nucleotides read TGTGCCAGCAGTCCCATGACAGACGAGCAGTACTTC. Translation: CASSPMTDEQYF.

This chain links TRBV5-1 with TRBJ2-1, with TRBD2 matching 7 bases. The CDR3 length is 14 residues. CDR1 SGHRS and CDR2 YFSETQ come from the germline V gene. V was clipped by 4 bases and J by 4 bases; unmatched bases: 5. CDR3 in amino acids: CASSGEREYNEQFF. CDR3 sequence (DNA): TGCGCCAGCAGCGGAGAGCGGGAATACAATGAGCAGTTCTTC.

This chain uses TRBV19 with TRBJ2-5; tentatively, D is TRBD2 (6 bases). This CDR3 spans 13 amino acids. The germline CDR1 and CDR2 sequences are LNHDA and SQIVND (reference sequence). Trimming removed 5 bases at V and 1 base at J, with 8 bases between. In DNA form, the CDR3 reads TGTGCCAGTAGTTGGGACTTCCAAGAGACCCAGTACTTC. Its translation is CASSWDFQETQYF.

The V and J genes are TRBV6-1 and TRBJ2-7; D call uncertain. Germline CDR1 is MNHNS and CDR2 is SASEGT. CDR3 length: 16 residues. Between the trimmed V and J ends, which lost 0 bases and 2 bases, there was a span of 14 bases. CDR3 sequence: CASSEAGRPPTYEQYF. CDR3 in DNA: TGTGCCAGCAGTGAAGCGGGTCGGCCTCCCACCTACGAGCAGTACTTC.

The CDR3 protein is CASSPWDSSNYGYTF. The DNA for the CDR3 is TGTGCCAGCAGCCCCTGGGACAGTTCTAACTATGGCTACACCTTC. J is TRBJ1-2 and V is TRBV4-2; 7 bases line up with TRBD1. The junction had 5 bases not matched to a gene; V was cut back by 4 bases and J by 0 bases. The CDR3 loop spans 15 amino acids. Germline CDR1 LGHNA, CDR2 YNFKEQ.

V is TRBV2 and J is TRBJ1-5; D is uncertain. Germline V CDR1 and CDR2: SNHLY, FYNNEI. CDR3 length: 16 residues. Trimming removed 2 bases from V and 0 bases from J, with 11 bases in between. This chain's CDR3 is CASSESRSYSNQPQHF. The CDR3 coding sequence is TGTGCCAGCAGTGAATCCCGAAGTTATAGCAATCAGCCCCAGCATTTT.